The clone carrying this TCR beta chain was found once. This sample stems from a study of regulatory T cells in long-lasting Graves disease. Construction of the TCR beta libraries employed iRepertoire HTBI primers in conjunction with Arm-PCR of CDR3 regions. One entry per CDR3 protein results from TCRdb running MiXCR on the multiplex PCR reads. The table has 700,000 or so distinct CDR3 sequences, about 32% seen once. Time point described: persistent/refractory GD, antithyroid drugs over 5 years with positive TRAb. RNA from PBMCs was the source of the TCR library. This CDR3 region has 14 residues. Germline-derived CDR1 and CDR2 are MGHRA and YSYEKL. V shed 0 bases and J 5 bases; nucleotides not matched to a gene: 1.

The TCR comes from a female donor with Graves disease. Specimen: peripheral blood mononuclear cells (PBMCs), collected when the disease was refractory, from a patient treated with antithyroid drugs. The genes are TRBV4-1 and TRBJ2-5; 9 bases line up with TRBD2. The CDR3 sequence is CASSQETSGETQYF. The CDR3, as DNA: TGCGCCAGCAGCCAAGAAACTAGCGGGGAGACCCAGTACTTC.